Sequencing of this TCR beta chain was carried out in a study of STAT5B mutations in CD4+ large granular lymphocyte leukemia. General study findings and limits: CD4-sorted patient repertoires seemed more clonal than healthy CD4+ repertoires.

The protocol was immunoSEQ multiplex PCR, while the TCRdb copy is restricted to in-frame clones and leaves out a portion. The table records roughly 21,000 clones, around 75% of them present only once. On this clone: Antigen unknown.

The CDR3 contains 14 residues. The V end lost 0 bases, the J end lost 4 bases, and 10 bases lay between the germline ends. CDR1 and CDR2 (germline): SGDLS, YYNGEE. The genes are TRBV9 and TRBJ1-2; D remains ambiguous. The source material was CD4+ T cells from blood buffy coats. The source of this sequence is a human donor in good health. CDR3 DNA sequence: TGTGCCAGCAGCGTAGATCCGGGAAGCTATGGCTACACCTTC. It codes for CASSVDPGSYGYTF.